A single sample gave rise to the 7 T cell receptor beta chains below, sequenced in a study of T cell responses to AZD1222 COVID-19 vaccine. TCRdb keeps only in-frame clones here, not all; method: immunoSEQ multiplex PCR. The table shows about 130,000 clones, with roughly nine tenths occurring only once. The sample in question was peripheral blood, obtained 28 days after the second AZD1222 dose. Every receptor here comes from an adult who received the AZD1222 COVID-19 vaccine.

V usage is TRBV19 and J usage is TRBJ1-4, with TRBD1 as a possible D gene (5 bases). The CDR3 totals 17 residues. Germline V lookup: CDR1 LNHDA, CDR2 SQIVND (reference sequence). Trimming took off 6 bases at V and 0 bases at J, with 17 bases between the two ends. CDR3 loop: CASSRGRWIATNEKLFF. DNA for the CDR3: TGTGCCAGTAGCCGGGGCAGGTGGATTGCAACTAATGAAAAACTGTTTTTT.

This clone was seen just once. This chain uses TRBV30 with TRBJ2-1, with D unresolved. This CDR3 contains 13 residues. V lost 0 bases, J lost 9 bases, and 12 bases lay in between. Looked up from germline, CDR1 is GTSNPN and CDR2 is SVGIG (reference sequence). The CDR3 DNA reads TGTGCCTGGAGTGTAGTTAGGCGAGGTGAGCAGTTCTTC. Residues: CAWSVVRRGEQFF.

This chain links TRBV11-2 with TRBJ1-2; 9 nucleotides line up with TRBD1. The CDR3 spans 13 residues. In germline, CDR1 is SGHAT, CDR2 FQNNGV. The J segment lost 7 bases and the V segment lost 5 bases, leaving 5 bases of the junction unmatched. The CDR3 loop is CASSGRTGAGYTF. The CDR3 coding sequence is TGTGCCAGCAGCGGCCGGACAGGGGCTGGCTACACCTTC. The full variable domain, in which reference TRBV11-2 and TRBJ1-2 provide the parts outside the CDR3, is EAGVAQSPRYKIIEKRQSVAFWCNPISGHATLYWYQQILGQGPKLLIQFQNNGVVDDSQLPKDRFSAERLKGVDSTLKIQPAKLEDSAVYLCASSGRTGAGYTFGSGTRLTVV.

This clone was seen only a few times. The chain carries TRBV2 and TRBJ1-1; unclear D gene. CDR1 and CDR2 (germline): SNHLY, FYNNEI. This CDR3 is built from 14 residues. V lost 8 bases, J lost 4 bases, and 17 bases lay in between. CDR3 sequence (DNA): TGTGCCAGCGCCGAGGGAGGGATAGGCACTGAAGCTTTCTTT. This codes for CASAEGGIGTEAFF.

The J gene is TRBJ1-5, the V gene TRBV27; 9 nucleotides line up with TRBD1. Germline V gene lookup returns CDR1 MNHEY and CDR2 SMNVEV (reference sequence). With 5 bases clipped from V and 4 bases from J, the junction kept 6 bases outside the gene matches. This CDR3 has 15 residues. CDR3: CASSIGQGINQPQHF. The DNA of the CDR3 is TGTGCCAGCAGTATCGGACAGGGGATTAATCAGCCCCAGCATTTT.

The chain combines TRBV6-2 or TRBV6-3 with TRBJ1-1; 7 bases align to TRBD1. Looked up from germline, CDR1 is MNHEY and CDR2 is SVGEGT. The CDR3 is 15 amino acids. The ends lost 5 bases at V and 4 bases at J; junction bases unmatched: 10. The CDR3 DNA reads TGTGCCAGCAGTCCCCAGATGACAGGGTCCACTGAAGCTTTCTTT. The encoded protein is CASSPQMTGSTEAFF.

The chain carries TRBV5-1 and TRBJ1-1; possible D gene TRBD1, 5 bases. The CDR3 has 13 amino acids. The germline V gene encodes CDR1 SGHRS and CDR2 YFSETQ. Trimming pared 5 bases from V and 3 bases from J, leaving 11 bases between. CDR3 sequence (DNA): TGCGCCAGCAGTTTACAGGCGGACACTGAAGCTTTCTTT. This encodes CASSLQADTEAFF.